This entry is about one T cell receptor (beta chain). A junction end diverges from the germline sequence, so it may reflect a read error. The sample belongs to a study of cytomegalovirus exposure and HLA in healthy donors. The PCR was carried out with 60 Vbeta primers and 13 Jbeta primers. The repertoire was sequenced with immunoSEQ multiplex PCR; TCRdb's copy has only in-frame clones and lacks some. The table lists about 120,000 clones, about four fifths of them singletons. This receptor was obtained from a man aged 25-45 years in good health and CMV-seropositive. The specimen sequenced was PBMCs.

CDR3 protein: CASSLGQGITGAFF. The CDR3 region has the DNA TGTGCCAGCAGCTTGGGACAGGGGATCACTGGAGCTTTCTTT. The chain couples TRBV5-6 to TRBJ1-1, with 8 bases lining up with TRBD1. Germline CDR1 SGHDT, CDR2 YYEEEE. The CDR3 is 14 residues long.